This T cell receptor (beta chain) was obtained from a study of human T cells and chemical hapten exposure. Looking at the study overall: Subjects had 2% DPC placed on about 2 cm by about 2 cm of upper inner arm skin for sensitization. After 6 days, upper back 0.01% DPC patch tests were scored. General study results and limits: With DPC sensitization, TCRs exceeding 1 in 1000 frequency showed no change.

The study's library attached unique molecular identifiers to single cDNA molecules. TCRdb passed the RACE reads through MiXCR, listing each CDR3 protein once. Altogether approximately 77,000 distinct CDR3 sequences are present, 12% to 15% being singletons, with the ten largest covering 3.5% to 6%. As to time point: pre-sensitization, week 0. Treatment here: therapeutic diphenylcyclopropenone sensitization with weekly scalp DPC. This clonotype was picked up a small number of times. What it recognizes is unknown. The ends were cut back, 2 bases at V and 0 bases at J, with 11 bases in the middle. The CDR3 runs 17 residues. Germline V CDR1 and CDR2: SGHAT, FQNNGV.

This chain uses TRBV11-2 with TRBJ2-6; no reliable D call. The sequences come from whole blood, collected in connection with sensitization to the hapten diphenylcyclopropenone (DPC). This sequence originates from a woman in her fifties or sixties with alopecia areata. Some clones in this sample may be carry-over from other donors' samples. The CDR3 spells CASSLFEKVSGANVLTF. CDR3 nucleotides: TGTGCCAGCAGCTTATTTGAAAAGGTCTCTGGGGCCAACGTCCTGACTTTC.